These 25 T cell receptor beta chains were all obtained from the same sample, sequenced in a study of T-cell reconstitution after alpha-beta-depleted transplantation in children. Unique molecular identifiers were built into the TCRbeta library. TCRdb redid the calling of the PCR reads with MiXCR, one entry per CDR3 protein. In the table there are over 550,000 distinct CDR3 sequences, about 10% of which are singletons. Sequenced material: PBMCs from the stem cell graft donor, taken from the stem cell graft. Receptor source: a human donor who donated a stem cell graft to a child with acute myeloid leukemia.

The V gene is TRBV6-2 or TRBV6-3, the J gene TRBJ2-1; 10 bases are shared with TRBD1. Germline CDR1 MNHEY, CDR2 SVGEGT. V lost 9 bases and J lost 1; bases outside the gene matches: 15. CDR3 size: 18 residues. The CDR3 DNA follows: TGTGCCAGTCTTAGGGGACAGGGGATTTTCCTATCCTACAATGAGCAGTTCTTC. This encodes CASLRGQGIFLSYNEQFF.

This clonotype was recorded at least ten times. CDR3 loop: CSARDDFRQRNEQFF. The CDR3 DNA sequence: TGCAGTGCTAGAGATGATTTTAGGCAACGCAATGAGCAGTTCTTC. V is TRBV20-1 and J is TRBJ2-1, with D uncertain. The germline V gene encodes CDR1 DFQATT and CDR2 SNEGSKA (reference sequence). The V end was cut by 0 bases, the J end by 6 bases, with 15 bases between. CDR3 length: 15 amino acids.

This clonotype has a handful of counts. The V call is TRBV20-1, the J call TRBJ2-7; 9 nucleotides line up with TRBD1. The CDR3 has 13 amino acids. Germline V gene sequence: CDR1 DFQATT, CDR2 SNEGSKA (reference sequence). J gave up 6 bases and V 4 bases, and 7 bases lay outside the gene matches. The CDR3 sequence is CSAISGTGLEQYF. CDR3 nucleotide sequence: TGCAGTGCTATCTCCGGGACAGGGCTCGAGCAGTACTTC.

This clonotype was seen a few times. J is TRBJ2-7 and V is TRBV10-3; TRBD2 matches at 13 bases. The CDR3 sequence is 13 residues long. Per germline, CDR1 ENHRY and CDR2 SYGVKD. Trimming removed 9 bases from V and 4 bases from J; junction bases left unmatched: 3. In nucleotides, the CDR3 is TGTGCCATAGGACTAGCGGGAGCGTACGAGCAGTACTTC. Its protein is CAIGLAGAYEQYF.

This rearrangement joins TRBV10-3 to TRBJ1-1, with D hard to call. Germline V gene sequence: CDR1 ENHRY, CDR2 SYGVKD. Trimming removed 5 bases at V and 7 bases at J, with 11 bases between. The CDR3 has 12 amino acids. CDR3 sequence: CAISLEEGEAFF. In nucleotides, the CDR3 is TGTGCCATCAGTTTAGAAGAAGGTGAAGCTTTCTTT.

A single count supports this clonotype. The chain combines TRBV6-2 or TRBV6-3 with TRBJ2-7; D call uncertain. The ends were cut back, 3 bases at V and 11 bases at J, with 20 bases in the middle. CDR3 size: 14 residues. Germline CDR1 MNHEY, CDR2 SVGEGT. The CDR3 DNA reads as TGTGCCAGCAGTTATGACCCGTCTCGCGTCCGGAAGTACTTC. Amino acid sequence: CASSYDPSRVRKYF.

This clonotype was counted between two and nine times. The V call is TRBV7-6, the J call TRBJ1-3, with D possibly being TRBD1 (5 bases). This CDR3 is 14 amino acids long. CDR1 and CDR2 (germline): SGHVS, FNYEAQ. Trimming shortened V by 4 bases and J by 3 bases, and 10 bases separated the two germline ends. The CDR3 nucleotides are TGTGCCAGCAGCTCGCCAGGGAATGGAAACACCATATATTTT. Encoded protein: CASSSPGNGNTIYF.

The chain joins TRBV29-1 to TRBJ2-5; 7 bases agree with TRBD1. V gave up 6 bases and J gave up 1 base; unmatched junction bases: 11. The CDR3 sequence is 15 residues long. The germline CDR1 and CDR2 sequences are SQVTM and ANQGSEA. In nucleotides, the CDR3 is TGCAGCGTCGCTTTTTCGACAGGGCTCCAAGAGACCCAGTACTTC. It codes for CSVAFSTGLQETQYF.

This chain connects TRBV4-3 to TRBJ2-5; D is unclear. Looked up from germline, CDR1 is LGHNA and CDR2 is YSLEER. Trimming shortened V by 0 bases and J by 5 bases, and 10 bases separated the two germline ends. The CDR3 loop spans 14 amino acids. The CDR3 loop reads CASSQDLSSETQYF. The CDR3 coding sequence is TGCGCCAGCAGCCAAGATTTATCATCCGAGACCCAGTACTTC.

At least ten counts were recorded for this clonotype. The chain combines TRBV29-1 with TRBJ2-6, with 8 bases that match TRBD2. The germline gives CDR1 SQVTM, CDR2 ANQGSEA. The CDR3 spans 14 residues. V trimming: 5 bases; J trimming: 4 bases; junction bases outside the gene matches: 4. CDR3 amino acids: CSVRTSLGANVLTF. The CDR3 region has the DNA TGCAGCGTTCGGACTAGCCTGGGGGCCAACGTCCTGACTTTC.

This clonotype was observed a handful of times. This chain joins TRBV20-1 and TRBJ1-5, with D hard to call. Trimming cost V 5 bases and J 2 bases, with 7 bases left between them. CDR1 and CDR2 (germline): DFQATT, SNEGSKA (reference sequence). The CDR3 extends over 12 amino acids. The CDR3 DNA reads as TGCAGTGCTCACGACGGCAATCAGCCCCAGCATTTT. The encoded protein is CSAHDGNQPQHF.

In its sample, this clonotype was seen a few times. The chain has TRBV18 and TRBJ2-1, with TRBD1 identical over 7 bases. This CDR3 region has 13 residues. Germline CDR1 KGHSH, CDR2 LQKENI. The trim removed 2 bases at V and 10 bases at J, leaving 5 bases unmatched. The CDR3 sequence is CASSPGTETEQFF. Written as DNA, the CDR3 is TGTGCCAGCTCACCAGGGACAGAAACGGAGCAGTTCTTC.

This clonotype occurred many times. The V and J genes are TRBV2 and TRBJ2-7; perhaps TRBD2 as D (5 bases). The CDR3 length is 12 residues. Germline CDR1 SNHLY, CDR2 FYNNEI. The ends were cut back, 11 bases at V and 5 bases at J, with 16 bases in the middle. CDR3 nucleotides: TGTGCCGGAGGCTCCCCCGGGCACGAGCAGTACTTC. It codes for CAGGSPGHEQYF.

The chain uses TRBV20-1 and TRBJ2-1; D is perhaps TRBD1 (5 bases). The germline V gene has CDR1 DFQATT and CDR2 SNEGSKA (reference sequence). Trimming stripped 2 bases from V and 0 bases from J, with 14 bases between. This CDR3 has 16 residues. CDR3 region: CSARQGGPSSYNEQFF. CDR3 bases: TGCAGTGCTAGACAGGGCGGCCCGAGCTCCTACAATGAGCAGTTCTTC.

The chain couples TRBV5-1 to TRBJ2-3, with D maybe TRBD1 (5 bases). Per germline, CDR1 SGHRS and CDR2 YFSETQ. This CDR3 comprises 13 residues. The V end lost 4 bases, the J end lost 4 bases, and 10 bases lay between the germline ends. Here the CDR3 reads CASSGQGSDTQYF. The CDR3 DNA reads TGCGCCAGCAGCGGGCAGGGTTCAGATACGCAGTATTTT.

This clonotype was counted a few times. The chain joins TRBV29-1 to TRBJ1-2; D is uncertain. Germline values: CDR1 SQVTM, CDR2 ANQGSEA. The V end lost 7 bases, the J end lost 6 bases, and 15 bases lay between the germline ends. The CDR3 is made up of 12 amino acids. The CDR3 DNA sequence: TGCAGCGGCAACTCCGGCGCACATGGCTACACCTTC. Protein: CSGNSGAHGYTF.

This clonotype was observed once. This may stem from a read error, because a much larger clone lies one nucleotide away. The rearrangement joins TRBV20-1 to TRBJ2-3, with D maybe TRBD2 (6 bases). The germline V and J ends were trimmed by 6 bases and 6 bases, with 13 bases remaining between them. Germline V gene data show CDR1 as DFQATT and CDR2 as SNEGSKA (reference sequence). CDR3 length equals 12 residues. CDR3: CSARTNGDTQYF. CDR3 DNA: TGCAGTGCGCGGACTAACGGGGATACGCAGTATTTT.

This clonotype was recorded many times. The chain recombines TRBV12-3 or TRBV12-4 with TRBJ2-5, with 14 bases fitting TRBD2. The CDR3 has 17 amino acids. The V gene end was trimmed by 6 bases and the J gene end by 4 bases; junction bases not matched to a gene: 10. The DNA for the CDR3 is TGTGCCAGCAGCCCGGGACTAGCGGGAGAGACAATAGAGACCCAGTACTTC. The encoded protein is CASSPGLAGETIETQYF.

In its sample, this clonotype was seen a few times. This rearrangement joins TRBV14 to TRBJ1-1; D not certain. The CDR3 is made up of 13 amino acids. Trimming took 2 bases from V and 1 from J, leaving 5 bases between them. Germline CDR1 reads SGHDN; CDR2 reads FVKESK. In DNA, the CDR3 is TGTGCCAGCAGCCAATACGAGAACACTGAAGCTTTCTTT. This gives the protein CASSQYENTEAFF. Based on the CDR3 plus reference TRBV14 and TRBJ1-1, the full variable domain is EAGVTQFPSHSVIEKGQTVTLRCDPISGHDNLYWYRRVMGKEIKFLLHFVKESKQDESGMPNNRFLAERTGGTYSTLKVQPAELEDSGVYFCASSQYENTEAFFGQGTRLTVV.

Ten or more counts support this clonotype. The DNA for the CDR3 is TGTGCCAGCAGCTTTTTAGGACAGGGAGAGCAGTTCTTC. It encodes CASSFLGQGEQFF. The V call is TRBV7-6, the J call TRBJ2-1, with 8 bases identical to TRBD1. Germline V gene sequence: CDR1 SGHVS, CDR2 FNYEAQ. Trimming cost V 3 bases and J 10 bases; bases outside gene matches: 5. The length of the CDR3 is 13 residues.

The rearrangement links TRBV7-9 to TRBJ2-5; 9 bases align to TRBD1. Germline CDR1 and CDR2: SEHNR and FQNEAQ (reference sequence). CDR3 size: 14 residues. Trimming cost V 6 bases and J 5 bases; bases outside gene matches: 7. The CDR3 nucleotides are TGTGCCAGCAGGGGACAGGGAACGGGGGAGACCCAGTACTTC. Residues: CASRGQGTGETQYF.

This clonotype was seen a few times. V usage is TRBV2 and J usage is TRBJ1-2, with no clear D. Germline V lookup: CDR1 SNHLY, CDR2 FYNNEI. Trimming pared 6 bases from V and 4 bases from J, leaving 15 bases between. CDR3 length: 14 residues. The CDR3 DNA sequence: TGTGCCAGCAGCACCGGGAGTGGCATCTATGGCTACACCTTC. This codes for CASSTGSGIYGYTF.

This clonotype was found many times. The chain joins TRBV2 to TRBJ2-7; TRBD2 might be the D (6 bases). The germline V gene encodes CDR1 SNHLY and CDR2 FYNNEI. The CDR3 runs to 13 residues. CDR3 DNA: TGTGCGACCAGATGGGACTCTCCCCCCGAGCAGTACTTC. This codes for CATRWDSPPEQYF.

This clonotype was recorded at least ten times. CDR3 residues: CASSDGTGELFF. The CDR3 DNA sequence: TGTGCCAGCAGTGATGGTACCGGGGAGCTGTTTTTT. V is TRBV6-4 and J is TRBJ2-2; D is undetermined. CDR1 MRHNA and CDR2 SNTAGT come from the germline V gene. Trimming shortened V by 3 bases and J by 5 bases, and 4 bases separated the two germline ends. The length of the CDR3 is 12 residues.

The chain employs TRBV29-1 and TRBJ1-5; no reliable D call. The CDR3 sequence is 13 residues long. Trimming removed 4 bases at V and 1 base at J, with 8 bases between. Germline CDR1 is SQVTM and CDR2 is ANQGSEA. CDR3 DNA sequence: TGCAGCGTTGGGTCGGACAGCAATCAGCCCCAGCATTTT. Residues: CSVGSDSNQPQHF. Using reference TRBV29-1 and TRBJ1-5 for the parts outside the CDR3, the full variable domain is SAVISQKPSRDICQRGTSLTIQCQVDSQVTMMFWYRQQPGQSLTLIATANQGSEATYESGFVIDKFPISRPNLTFSTLTVSNMSPEDSSIYLCSVGSDSNQPQHFGDGTRLSIL.